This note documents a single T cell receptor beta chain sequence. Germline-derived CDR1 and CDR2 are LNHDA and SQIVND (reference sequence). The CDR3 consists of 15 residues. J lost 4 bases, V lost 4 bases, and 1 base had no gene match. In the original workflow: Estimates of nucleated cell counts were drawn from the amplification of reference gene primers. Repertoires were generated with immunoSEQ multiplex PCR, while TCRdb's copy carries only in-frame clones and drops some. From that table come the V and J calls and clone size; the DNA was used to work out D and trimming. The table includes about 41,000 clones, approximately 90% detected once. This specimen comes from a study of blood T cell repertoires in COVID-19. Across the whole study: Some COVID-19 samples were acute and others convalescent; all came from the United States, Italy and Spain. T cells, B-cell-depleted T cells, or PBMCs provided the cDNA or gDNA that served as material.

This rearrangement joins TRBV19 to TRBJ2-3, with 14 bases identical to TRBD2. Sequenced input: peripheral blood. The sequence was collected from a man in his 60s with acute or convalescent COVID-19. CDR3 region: CASSTGLAGADTQYF. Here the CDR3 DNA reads TGTGCCAGTAGTACGGGACTAGCGGGGGCAGATACGCAGTATTTT. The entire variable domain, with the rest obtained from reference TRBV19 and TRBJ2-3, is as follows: DGGITQSPKYLFRKEGQNVTLSCEQNLNHDAMYWYRQDPGQGLRLIYYSQIVNDFQKGDIAEGYSVSREKKESFPLTVTSAQKNPTAFYLCASSTGLAGADTQYFGPGTRLTVL.